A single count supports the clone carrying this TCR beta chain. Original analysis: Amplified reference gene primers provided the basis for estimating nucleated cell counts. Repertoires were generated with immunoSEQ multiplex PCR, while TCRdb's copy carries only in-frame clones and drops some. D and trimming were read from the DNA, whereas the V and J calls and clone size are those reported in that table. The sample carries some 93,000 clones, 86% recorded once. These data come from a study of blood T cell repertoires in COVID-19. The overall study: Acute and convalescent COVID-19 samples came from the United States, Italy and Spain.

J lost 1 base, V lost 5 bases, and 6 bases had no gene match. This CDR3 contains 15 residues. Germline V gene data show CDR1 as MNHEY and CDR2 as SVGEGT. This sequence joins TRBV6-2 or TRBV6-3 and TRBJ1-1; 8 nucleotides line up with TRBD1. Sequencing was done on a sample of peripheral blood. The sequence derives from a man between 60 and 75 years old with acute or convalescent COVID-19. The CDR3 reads CASSDRTGWNTEAFF. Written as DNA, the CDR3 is TGTGCCAGCAGTGACCGGACAGGGTGGAACACTGAAGCTTTCTTT.